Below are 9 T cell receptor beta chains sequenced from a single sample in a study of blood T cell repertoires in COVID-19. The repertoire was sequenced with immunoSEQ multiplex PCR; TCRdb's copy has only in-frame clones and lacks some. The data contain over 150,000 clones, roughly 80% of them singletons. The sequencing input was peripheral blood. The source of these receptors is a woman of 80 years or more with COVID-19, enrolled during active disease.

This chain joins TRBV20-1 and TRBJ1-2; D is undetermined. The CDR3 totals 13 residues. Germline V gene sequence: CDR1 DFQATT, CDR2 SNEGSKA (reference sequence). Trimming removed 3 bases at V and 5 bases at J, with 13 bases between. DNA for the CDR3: TGCAGTGCTAGTGTCGGGGTAGGGTATGGCTACACCTTC. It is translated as CSASVGVGYGYTF.

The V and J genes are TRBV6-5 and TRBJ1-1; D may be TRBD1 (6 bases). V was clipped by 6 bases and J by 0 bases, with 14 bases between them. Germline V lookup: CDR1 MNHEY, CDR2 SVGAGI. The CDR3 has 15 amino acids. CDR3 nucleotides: TGTGCCAGCAGGCCCCCAAGGGGGATGAACACTGAAGCTTTCTTT. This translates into CASRPPRGMNTEAFF.

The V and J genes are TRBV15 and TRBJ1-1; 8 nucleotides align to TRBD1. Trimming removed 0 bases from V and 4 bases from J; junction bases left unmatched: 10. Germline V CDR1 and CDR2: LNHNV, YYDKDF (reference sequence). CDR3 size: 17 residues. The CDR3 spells CATSRDLQGAGGTEAFF. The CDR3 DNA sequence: TGTGCCACCAGCAGAGACCTTCAGGGGGCAGGGGGCACTGAAGCTTTCTTT.

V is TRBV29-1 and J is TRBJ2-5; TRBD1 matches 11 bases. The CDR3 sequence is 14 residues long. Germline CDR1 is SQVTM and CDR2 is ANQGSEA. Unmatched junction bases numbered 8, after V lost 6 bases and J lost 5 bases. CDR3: CSVGTGGDLETQYF. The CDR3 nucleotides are TGCAGCGTCGGGACAGGGGGAGATCTGGAGACCCAGTACTTC. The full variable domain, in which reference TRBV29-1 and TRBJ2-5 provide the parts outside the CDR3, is SAVISQKPSRDICQRGTSLTIQCQVDSQVTMMFWYRQQPGQSLTLIATANQGSEATYESGFVIDKFPISRPNLTFSTLTVSNMSPEDSSIYLCSVGTGGDLETQYFGPGTRLLVL.

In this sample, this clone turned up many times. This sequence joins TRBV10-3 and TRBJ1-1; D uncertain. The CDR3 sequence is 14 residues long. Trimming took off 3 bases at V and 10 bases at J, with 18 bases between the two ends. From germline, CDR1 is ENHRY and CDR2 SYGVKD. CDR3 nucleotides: TGTGCCATCAGTGATACGTCTGCGGTGGCTGTAGCTTTCTTT. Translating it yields CAISDTSAVAVAFF.

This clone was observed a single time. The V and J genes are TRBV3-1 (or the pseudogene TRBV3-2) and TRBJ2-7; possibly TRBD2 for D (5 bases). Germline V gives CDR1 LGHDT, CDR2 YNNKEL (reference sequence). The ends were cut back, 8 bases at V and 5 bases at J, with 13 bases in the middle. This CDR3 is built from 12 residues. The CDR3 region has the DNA TGTGCCAGCCGCGGGTTTAATGACGAGCAGTACTTC. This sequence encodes CASRGFNDEQYF.

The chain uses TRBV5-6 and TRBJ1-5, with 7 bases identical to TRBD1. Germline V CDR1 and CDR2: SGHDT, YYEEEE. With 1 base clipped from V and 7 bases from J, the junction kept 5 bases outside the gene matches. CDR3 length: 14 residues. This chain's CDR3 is CASSLNPGGQPQHF. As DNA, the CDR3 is TGTGCCAGCAGCTTGAATCCAGGGGGACAGCCCCAGCATTTT.

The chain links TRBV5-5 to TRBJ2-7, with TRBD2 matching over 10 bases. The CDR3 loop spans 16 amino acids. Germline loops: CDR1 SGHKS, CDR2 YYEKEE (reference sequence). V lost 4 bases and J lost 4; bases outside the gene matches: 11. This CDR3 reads CASSKPGGLAVYEQYF. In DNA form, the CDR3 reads TGTGCCAGCAGCAAACCCGGAGGACTAGCGGTTTACGAGCAGTACTTC.

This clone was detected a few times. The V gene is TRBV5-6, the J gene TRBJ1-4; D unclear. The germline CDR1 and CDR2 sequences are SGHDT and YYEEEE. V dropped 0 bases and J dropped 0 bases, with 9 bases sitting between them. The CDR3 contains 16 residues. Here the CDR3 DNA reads TGTGCCAGCAGCTTGGGGGCAGCTACAACTAATGAAAAACTGTTTTTT. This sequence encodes CASSLGAATTNEKLFF.